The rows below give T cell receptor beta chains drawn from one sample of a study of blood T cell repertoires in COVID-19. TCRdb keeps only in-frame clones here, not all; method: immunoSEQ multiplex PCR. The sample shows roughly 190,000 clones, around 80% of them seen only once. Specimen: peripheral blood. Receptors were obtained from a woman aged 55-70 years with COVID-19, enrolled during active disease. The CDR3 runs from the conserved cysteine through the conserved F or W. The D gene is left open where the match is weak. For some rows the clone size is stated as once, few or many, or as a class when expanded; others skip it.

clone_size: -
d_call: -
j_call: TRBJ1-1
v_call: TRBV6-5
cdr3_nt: TGTGCCAGCTACCGCAGGGCTGGGAACACTGAAGCTTTCTTT
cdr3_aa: CASYRRAGNTEAFF

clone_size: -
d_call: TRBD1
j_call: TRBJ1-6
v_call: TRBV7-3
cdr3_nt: TGTGCCAGCAGCCTAGGGGGACAGGCCACTAATTCACCCCTCCACTTT
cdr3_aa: CASSLGGQATNSPLHF

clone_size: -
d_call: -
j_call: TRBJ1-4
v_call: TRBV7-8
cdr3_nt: TGTGCCAGCAGCTTAGATACGGGTATTAATGAAAAACTGTTTTTT
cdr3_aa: CASSLDTGINEKLFF

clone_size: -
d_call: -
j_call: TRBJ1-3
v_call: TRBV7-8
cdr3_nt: TGTGCCAGCAGCTTAGTTCAGGGGCTGGGGAACACCATATATTTT
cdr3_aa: CASSLVQGLGNTIYF

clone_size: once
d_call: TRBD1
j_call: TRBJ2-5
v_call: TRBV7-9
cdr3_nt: TGTGCCAGCAGCTTAAGGGCAGGGGGCGAGACCCAGTACTTC
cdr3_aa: CASSLRAGGETQYF

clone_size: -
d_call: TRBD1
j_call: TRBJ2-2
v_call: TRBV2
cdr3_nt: TGTGCCAGCAGGGACAGGGTATTGACCGGGGAGCTGTTTTTT
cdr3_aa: CASRDRVLTGELFF

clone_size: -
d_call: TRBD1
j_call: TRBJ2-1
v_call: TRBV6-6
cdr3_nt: TGTGCCAGCTACGGACAGGGGGCCTACAATGAGCAGTTCTTC
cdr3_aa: CASYGQGAYNEQFF

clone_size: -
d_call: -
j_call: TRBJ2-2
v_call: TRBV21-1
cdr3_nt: TGTGCCAGCAGCAAAGCCAAAGGGACAATCACCGGGGAGCTGTTTTTT
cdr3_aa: CASSKAKGTITGELFF

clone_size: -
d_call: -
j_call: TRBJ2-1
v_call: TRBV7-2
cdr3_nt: TGTGCCAGCAGCGAACGGGACTCACCGTACAATGAGCAGTTCTTC
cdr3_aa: CASSERDSPYNEQFF

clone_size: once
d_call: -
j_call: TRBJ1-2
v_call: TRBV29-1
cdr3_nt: TGCAGCGTTGCTGGGAGCGACTATGGCTACACCTTC
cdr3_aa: CSVAGSDYGYTF

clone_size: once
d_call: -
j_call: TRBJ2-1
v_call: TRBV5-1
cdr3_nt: TGCGCCAGCAGCTTCGCTAACAGGGTTCAGGACAATGAGCAGTTCTTC
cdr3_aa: CASSFANRVQDNEQFF

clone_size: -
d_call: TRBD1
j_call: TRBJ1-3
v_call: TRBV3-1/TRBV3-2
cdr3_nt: TGTGCCAGCAGCCTAGACAGGGGTTTCTCTGGAAACACCATATATTTT
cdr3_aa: CASSLDRGFSGNTIYF

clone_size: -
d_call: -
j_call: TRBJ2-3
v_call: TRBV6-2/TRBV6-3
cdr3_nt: TGTGCCAGCAGTTACTCGAACACGGGAGCCAGCACAGATACGCAGTATTTT
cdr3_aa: CASSYSNTGASTDTQYF

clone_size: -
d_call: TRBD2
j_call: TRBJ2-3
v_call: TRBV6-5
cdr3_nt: TGTGCCAGCAGTAATAGCGGGAGACGCACAGATACGCAGTATTTT
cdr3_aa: CASSNSGRRTDTQYF

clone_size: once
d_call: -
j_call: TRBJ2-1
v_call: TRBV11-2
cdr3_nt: TGTGCCAGCAGCTTACAGCCCGACTACTACAATGAGCAGTTCTTC
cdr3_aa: CASSLQPDYYNEQFF

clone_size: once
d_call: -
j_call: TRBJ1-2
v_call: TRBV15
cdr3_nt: TGTGCCACCAGCAGAGATCGGGTCGCGGGCTACACCTTC
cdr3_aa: CATSRDRVAGYTF

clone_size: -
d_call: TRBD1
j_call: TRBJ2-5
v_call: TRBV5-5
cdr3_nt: TGTGCCAGCAGCTACCCCCCTCCCGGACAGGGGGCACCTCAAGAGACCCAGTACTTC
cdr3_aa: CASSYPPPGQGAPQETQYF

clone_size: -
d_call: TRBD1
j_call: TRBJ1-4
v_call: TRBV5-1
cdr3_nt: TGCGCCAGCAGCTTGGGACAGGGTCGGGAAAAACTGTTTTTT
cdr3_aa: CASSLGQGREKLFF

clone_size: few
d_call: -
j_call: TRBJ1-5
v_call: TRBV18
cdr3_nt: TGTGCCAGCTCACCTGCGGGGGGCCACAATCAGCCCCAGCATTTT
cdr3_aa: CASSPAGGHNQPQHF

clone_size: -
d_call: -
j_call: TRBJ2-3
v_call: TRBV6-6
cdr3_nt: TGTGCCAGCAGTTACAGGGGGATTAGCACAGATACGCAGTATTTT
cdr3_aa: CASSYRGISTDTQYF

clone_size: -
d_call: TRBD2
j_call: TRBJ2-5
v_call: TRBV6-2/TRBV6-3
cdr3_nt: TGTGCCAGCAGTCCGGGACTAGCTTTTTGGGAGACCCAGTACTTC
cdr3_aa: CASSPGLAFWETQYF

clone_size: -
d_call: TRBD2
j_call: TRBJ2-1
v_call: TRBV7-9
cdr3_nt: TGTGCCAGCAGCCCGAGACTAGCGGGGGGAAGCTCCTACAATGAGCAGTTCTTC
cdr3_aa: CASSPRLAGGSSYNEQFF

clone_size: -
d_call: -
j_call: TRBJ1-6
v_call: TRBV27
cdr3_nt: TGTGCCAGCAGTAAACAGGGTCGCGATTCACCCCTCCACTTT
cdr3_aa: CASSKQGRDSPLHF

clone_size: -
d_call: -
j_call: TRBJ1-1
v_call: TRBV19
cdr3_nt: TGTGCCAGTAGTATCGGGGTTATGAACACTGAAGCTTTCTTT
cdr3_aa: CASSIGVMNTEAFF

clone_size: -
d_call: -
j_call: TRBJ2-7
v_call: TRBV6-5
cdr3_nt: TGTGCCAGCAGAGACGGGGGCTCCTACGAGCAGTACTTC
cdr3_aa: CASRDGGSYEQYF

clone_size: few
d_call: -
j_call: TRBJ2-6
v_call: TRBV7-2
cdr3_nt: TGTGCCAGCAGCTTAGAAGGGGGATGGGGGGCCAACGTCCTGACTTTC
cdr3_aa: CASSLEGGWGANVLTF

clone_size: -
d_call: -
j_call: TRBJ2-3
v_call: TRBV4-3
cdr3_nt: TGCGCCAGCAGCCAAGATCACAGCCTGAGCACAGATACGCAGTATTTT
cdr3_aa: CASSQDHSLSTDTQYF

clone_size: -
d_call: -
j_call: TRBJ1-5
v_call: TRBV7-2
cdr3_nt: TGTGCCAGCAGCTTAGTAGGGCAGGGCCCCAATCAGCCCCAGCATTTT
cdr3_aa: CASSLVGQGPNQPQHF

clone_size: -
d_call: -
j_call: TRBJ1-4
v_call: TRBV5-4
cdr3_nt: TGTGCCAGCAGAGGGGATGCAACTAATGAAAAACTGTTTTTT
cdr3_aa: CASRGDATNEKLFF

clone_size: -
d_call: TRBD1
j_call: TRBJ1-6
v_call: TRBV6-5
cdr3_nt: TGTGCCAGCAAGGACAGGGGATATTCACCCCTCCACTTT
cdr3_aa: CASKDRGYSPLHF

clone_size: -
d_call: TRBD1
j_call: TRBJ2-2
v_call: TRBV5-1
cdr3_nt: TGCGCCAGCAGGACGACAGGGGACACCGGGGAGCTGTTTTTT
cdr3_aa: CASRTTGDTGELFF

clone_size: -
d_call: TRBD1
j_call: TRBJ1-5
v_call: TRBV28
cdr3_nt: TGTGCCAGCAGCCGGGACAGGGGGCATAGCAATCAGCCCCAGCATTTT
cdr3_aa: CASSRDRGHSNQPQHF

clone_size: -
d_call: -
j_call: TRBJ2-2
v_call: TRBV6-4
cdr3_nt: TGTGCCAGCACCCAGGGCCCGAACACCGGGGAGCTGTTTTTT
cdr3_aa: CASTQGPNTGELFF

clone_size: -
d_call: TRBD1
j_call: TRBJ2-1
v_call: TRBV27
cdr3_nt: TGTGCCAGCAGCGCAGGACAGGGGGCGGATGAGCAGTTCTTC
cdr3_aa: CASSAGQGADEQFF

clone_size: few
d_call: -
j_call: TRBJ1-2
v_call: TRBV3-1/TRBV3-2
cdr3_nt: TGTGCCAGCCAGCCAGGGCAGGGTTCCTATGGCTACACCTTC
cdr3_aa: CASQPGQGSYGYTF

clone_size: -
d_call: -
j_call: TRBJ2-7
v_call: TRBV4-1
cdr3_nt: TGCGCCAGCAGCCAAGACCTACTCCCCGTGCGGGAGCAGTACTTC
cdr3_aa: CASSQDLLPVREQYF

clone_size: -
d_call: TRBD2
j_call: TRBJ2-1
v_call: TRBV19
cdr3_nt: TGTGCCAGTAGTCTAGCGGTATACAATGAGCAGTTCTTC
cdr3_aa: CASSLAVYNEQFF

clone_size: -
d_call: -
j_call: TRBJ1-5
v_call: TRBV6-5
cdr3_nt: TGTGCCAGCACGCAGGGGCGACAGCCCCAGCATTTT
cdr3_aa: CASTQGRQPQHF

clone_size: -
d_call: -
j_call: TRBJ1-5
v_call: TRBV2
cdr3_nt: TGTGCCAGCAGTGACAGTGGCAATCAGCCCCAGCATTTT
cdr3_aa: CASSDSGNQPQHF

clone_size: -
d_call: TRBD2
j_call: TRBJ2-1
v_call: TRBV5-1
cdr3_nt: TGCGCCAGCAGCTTGGGAGGGCGGGGGGCCCAGAACAATGAGCAGTTCTTC
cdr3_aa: CASSLGGRGAQNNEQFF

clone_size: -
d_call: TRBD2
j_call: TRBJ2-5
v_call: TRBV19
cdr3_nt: TGTGCCAGTAGCACCGGGACTAGTGAGGAGACCCAGTACTTC
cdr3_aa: CASSTGTSEETQYF

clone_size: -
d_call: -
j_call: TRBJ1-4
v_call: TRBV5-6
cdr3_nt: TGTGCCAGCAGCTTGGGGGGGCCAAATGAAAAACTGTTTTTT
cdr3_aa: CASSLGGPNEKLFF

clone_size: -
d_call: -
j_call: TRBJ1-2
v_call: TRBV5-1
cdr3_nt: TGCGCCAGCAGCTTACAGGGAAACTATGGCTACACCTTC
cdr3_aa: CASSLQGNYGYTF

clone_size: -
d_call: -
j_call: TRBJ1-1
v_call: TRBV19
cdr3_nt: TGTGCCAGTAGTATGGCTTGGCAGAACACTGAAGCTTTCTTT
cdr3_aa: CASSMAWQNTEAFF

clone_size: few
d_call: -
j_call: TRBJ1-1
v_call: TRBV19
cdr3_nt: TGTGCCAGCCAGTTGATTCAGGGGAACACTGAAGCTTTCTTT
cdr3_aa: CASQLIQGNTEAFF

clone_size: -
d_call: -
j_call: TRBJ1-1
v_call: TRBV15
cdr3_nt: TGTGCCACCAGCAGACGTACCGGGGTGAACACTGAAGCTTTCTTT
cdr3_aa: CATSRRTGVNTEAFF